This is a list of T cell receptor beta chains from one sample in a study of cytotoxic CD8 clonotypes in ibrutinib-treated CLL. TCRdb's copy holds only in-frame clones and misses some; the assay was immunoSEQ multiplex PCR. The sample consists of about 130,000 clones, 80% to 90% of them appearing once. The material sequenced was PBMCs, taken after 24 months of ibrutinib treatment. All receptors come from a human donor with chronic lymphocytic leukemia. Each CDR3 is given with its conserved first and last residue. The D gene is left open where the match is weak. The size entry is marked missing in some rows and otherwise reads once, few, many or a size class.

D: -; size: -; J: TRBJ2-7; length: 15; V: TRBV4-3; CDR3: CASSQYPGSSYEQYF; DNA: TGCGCCAGCAGCCAATATCCAGGGAGCTCCTACGAGCAGTACTTC
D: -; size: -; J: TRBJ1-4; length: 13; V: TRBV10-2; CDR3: CASSPAGRARLFF; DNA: TGCGCCAGCTCACCGGCTGGGAGGGCCCGACTGTTTTTT
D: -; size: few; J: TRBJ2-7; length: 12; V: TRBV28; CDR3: CASSLYGGPGYF; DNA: TGTGCCAGCAGTTTATATGGGGGACCGGGGTACTTC
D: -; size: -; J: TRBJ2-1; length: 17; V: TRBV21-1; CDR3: CASSKVRLAGKYNEQFF; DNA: TGTGCCAGCAGCAAAGTGAGGCTAGCGGGGAAATACAATGAGCAGTTCTTC
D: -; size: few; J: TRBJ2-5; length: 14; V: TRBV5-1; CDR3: CASSLGENRETQYF; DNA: TGCGCCAGCAGCTTGGGGGAAAACAGGGAGACCCAGTACTTC
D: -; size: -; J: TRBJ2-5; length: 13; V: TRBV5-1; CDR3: CASSRRYQETQYF; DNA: TGCGCCAGCAGCCGGCGATACCAAGAGACCCAGTACTTC
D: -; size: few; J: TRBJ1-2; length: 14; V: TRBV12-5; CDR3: CASGSGLPKLGYTF; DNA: TGTGCTAGTGGTTCGGGACTCCCAAAGCTGGGCTACACCTTC
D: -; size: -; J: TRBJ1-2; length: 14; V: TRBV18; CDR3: CASSPDGLNYGYTF; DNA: TGTGCCAGCTCACCAGATGGATTAAACTATGGCTACACCTTC
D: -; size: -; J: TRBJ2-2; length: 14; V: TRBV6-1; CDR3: CASVGVPNTGELFF; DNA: TGTGCCAGCGTAGGGGTCCCGAACACCGGGGAGCTGTTTTTT
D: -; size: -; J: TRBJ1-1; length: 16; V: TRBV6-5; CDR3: CASSWVMGVSGTEAFF; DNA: TGTGCCAGCAGTTGGGTGATGGGGGTGTCAGGCACTGAAGCTTTCTTT
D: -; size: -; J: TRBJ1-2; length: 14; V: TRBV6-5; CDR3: CASSYDPGNYGYTF; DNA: TGTGCCAGCAGTTACGACCCGGGAAACTATGGCTACACCTTC
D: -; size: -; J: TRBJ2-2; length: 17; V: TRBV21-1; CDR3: CASSNGQGKSNTGELFF; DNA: TGTGCCAGCAGCAATGGACAGGGTAAATCGAACACCGGGGAGCTGTTTTTT
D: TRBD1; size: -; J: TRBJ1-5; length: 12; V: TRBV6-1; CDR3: CASKQGNQPQHF; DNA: TGTGCCAGCAAACAGGGGAATCAGCCCCAGCATTTT
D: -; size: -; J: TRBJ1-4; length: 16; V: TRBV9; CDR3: CASSVDSGRFDEKLFF; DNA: TGTGCCAGCAGCGTTGACTCAGGGAGATTTGATGAAAAACTGTTTTTT
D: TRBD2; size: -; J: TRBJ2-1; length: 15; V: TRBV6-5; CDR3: CASGAAGGPYNEQFF; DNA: TGTGCCAGCGGGGCAGCGGGGGGGCCCTACAATGAGCAGTTCTTC
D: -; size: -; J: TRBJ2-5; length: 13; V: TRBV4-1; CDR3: CASSQGQLETQYF; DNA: TGCGCCAGCAGCCAAGGTCAGCTAGAGACCCAGTACTTC
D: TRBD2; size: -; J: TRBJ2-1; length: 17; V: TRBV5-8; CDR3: CASSLGWSGGLGNEQFF; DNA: TGTGCCAGCAGCTTGGGCTGGTCGGGGGGGCTTGGGAATGAGCAGTTCTTC
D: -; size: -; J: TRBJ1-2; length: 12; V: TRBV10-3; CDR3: CAISPGDYGYTF; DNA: TGTGCCATCAGCCCCGGGGACTATGGCTACACCTTC
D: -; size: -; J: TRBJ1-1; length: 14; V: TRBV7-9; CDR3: CASSSQGTNTEAFF; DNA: TGTGCCAGCAGCTCTCAGGGGACGAACACTGAAGCTTTCTTT
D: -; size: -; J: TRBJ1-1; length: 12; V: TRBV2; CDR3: CASSEQYAEAFF; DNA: TGTGCCAGCAGTGAACAGTACGCTGAAGCTTTCTTT
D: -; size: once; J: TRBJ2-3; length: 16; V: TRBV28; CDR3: CASSDPEGGVPPRQYF; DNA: TGTGCCAGCAGCGACCCAGAGGGGGGCGTCCCCCCGCGGCAGTATTTT
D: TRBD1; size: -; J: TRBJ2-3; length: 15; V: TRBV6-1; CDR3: CASRKTGGFTDTQYF; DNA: TGTGCCAGCAGAAAGACAGGGGGGTTTACAGATACGCAGTATTTT
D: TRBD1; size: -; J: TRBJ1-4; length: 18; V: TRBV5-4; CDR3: CASSLRGQGGRTNEKLFF; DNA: TGTGCCAGCAGCTTAAGGGGACAGGGGGGAAGAACTAATGAAAAACTGTTTTTT
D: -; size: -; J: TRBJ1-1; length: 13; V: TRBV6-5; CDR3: CASSYSSDTEAFF; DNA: TGTGCCAGCAGTTACTCTTCGGACACTGAAGCTTTCTTT
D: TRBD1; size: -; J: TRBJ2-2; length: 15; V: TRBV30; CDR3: CAWSPHRTGAGELFF; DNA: TGTGCCTGGAGTCCACATCGGACAGGGGCCGGGGAGCTGTTTTTT
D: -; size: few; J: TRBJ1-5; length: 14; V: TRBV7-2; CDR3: CASSLAYIPQPQHF; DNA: TGTGCCAGCAGCTTAGCCTACATACCTCAGCCCCAGCATTTT
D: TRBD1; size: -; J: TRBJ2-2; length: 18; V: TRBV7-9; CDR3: CASSFLIQGARDTGELFF; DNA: TGTGCCAGCAGCTTCCTCATACAGGGGGCGCGGGACACCGGGGAGCTGTTTTTT
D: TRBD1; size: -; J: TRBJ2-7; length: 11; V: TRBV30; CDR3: CAWSVQGEQYF; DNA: TGTGCCTGGAGTGTACAGGGGGAGCAGTACTTC
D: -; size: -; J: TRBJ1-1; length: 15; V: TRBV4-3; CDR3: CASSQTSRRGGEAFF; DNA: TGCGCCAGCAGCCAGACCTCCCGGCGAGGTGGTGAAGCTTTCTTT
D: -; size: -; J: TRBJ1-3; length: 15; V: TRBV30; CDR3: CAWSVRGGVGNTIYF; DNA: TGTGCCTGGAGTGTACGAGGAGGGGTTGGAAACACCATATATTTT
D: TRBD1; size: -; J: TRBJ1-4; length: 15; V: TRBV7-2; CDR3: CASSPEDRGGEKLFF; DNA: TGTGCCAGCAGCCCCGAGGACAGGGGGGGGGAAAAACTGTTTTTT
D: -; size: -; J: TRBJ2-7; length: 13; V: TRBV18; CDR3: CASSPGRTYEQYF; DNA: TGTGCCAGCTCACCGGGCAGAACCTACGAGCAGTACTTC
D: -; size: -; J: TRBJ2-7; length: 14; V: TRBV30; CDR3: CAWSKRYPRDEQYF; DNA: TGTGCCTGGAGTAAACGGTACCCCAGGGACGAGCAGTACTTC
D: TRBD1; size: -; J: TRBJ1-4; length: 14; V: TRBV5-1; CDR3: CASSSGGQNEKLFF; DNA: TGCGCCAGCAGCTCGGGGGGACAGAATGAAAAACTGTTTTTT
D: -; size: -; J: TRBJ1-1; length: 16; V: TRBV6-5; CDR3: CASSYSNLGGNTEAFF; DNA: TGTGCCAGCAGTTACTCGAACTTGGGGGGGAACACTGAAGCTTTCTTT
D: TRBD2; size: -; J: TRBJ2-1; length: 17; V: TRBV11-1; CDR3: CASSFSASGTAFNEQFF; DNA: TGTGCCAGCAGCTTCTCGGCTAGCGGTACCGCTTTCAATGAGCAGTTCTTC
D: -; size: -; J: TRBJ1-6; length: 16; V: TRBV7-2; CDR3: CASSLERQENNSPLHF; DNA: TGTGCCAGCAGCTTAGAAAGACAGGAAAATAATTCACCCCTCCACTTT
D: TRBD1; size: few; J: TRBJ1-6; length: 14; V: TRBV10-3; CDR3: CAISEGQGVSPLHF; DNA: TGTGCCATCAGTGAGGGGCAGGGGGTATCACCCCTCCACTTT
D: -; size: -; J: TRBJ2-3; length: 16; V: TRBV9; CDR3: CASSVGGGSTSDTQYF; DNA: TGTGCCAGCAGCGTAGGGGGCGGCAGCACTTCAGATACGCAGTATTTT
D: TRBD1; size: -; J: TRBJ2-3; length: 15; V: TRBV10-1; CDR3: CASSDTGASTDTQYF; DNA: TGCGCCAGCAGTGATACAGGGGCTAGCACAGATACGCAGTATTTT
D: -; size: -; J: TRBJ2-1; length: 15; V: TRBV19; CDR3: CASSINSGSDNEQFF; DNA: TGTGCCAGTAGTATCAACTCGGGATCCGACAATGAGCAGTTCTTC
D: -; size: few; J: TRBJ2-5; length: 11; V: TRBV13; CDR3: CASSEGETQYF; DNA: TGTGCCAGCAGCGAGGGGGAGACCCAGTACTTC
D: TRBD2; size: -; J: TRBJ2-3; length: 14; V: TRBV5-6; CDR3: CASSPLAGGDTQYF; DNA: TGTGCCAGCAGCCCCCTAGCGGGGGGGGATACGCAGTATTTT
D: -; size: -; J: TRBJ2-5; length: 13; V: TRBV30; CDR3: CAWGGQFQETQYF; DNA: TGTGCCTGGGGCGGGCAATTCCAAGAGACCCAGTACTTC
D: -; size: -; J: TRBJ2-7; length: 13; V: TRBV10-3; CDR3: CAISEEGFNEQYF; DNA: TGTGCCATCAGTGAGGAAGGTTTCAACGAGCAGTACTTC
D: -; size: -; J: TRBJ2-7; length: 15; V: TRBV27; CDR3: CASSPSLGSDYEQYF; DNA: TGTGCCAGCAGCCCCTCCCTAGGGTCAGATTACGAGCAGTACTTC
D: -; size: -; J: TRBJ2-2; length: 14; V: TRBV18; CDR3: CASSPPVGAGELFF; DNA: TGTGCCAGCTCACCACCGGTTGGGGCCGGGGAGCTGTTTTTT
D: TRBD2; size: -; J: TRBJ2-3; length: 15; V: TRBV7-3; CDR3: CASSALAGGTDTQYF; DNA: TGTGCCAGCAGTGCCCTAGCGGGGGGCACAGATACGCAGTATTTT
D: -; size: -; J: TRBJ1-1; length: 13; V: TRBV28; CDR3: CASAGQGRAEAFF; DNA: TGTGCCAGCGCGGGGCAGGGCCGAGCTGAAGCTTTCTTT
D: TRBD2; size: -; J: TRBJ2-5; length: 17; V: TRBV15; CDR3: CATSREKVGRGEETQYF; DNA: TGTGCCACCAGCAGAGAGAAGGTGGGACGGGGGGAGGAGACCCAGTACTTC
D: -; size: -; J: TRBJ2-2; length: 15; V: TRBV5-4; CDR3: CASSSRASNTGELFF; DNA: TGTGCCAGCAGCTCCCGGGCCTCGAACACCGGGGAGCTGTTTTTT
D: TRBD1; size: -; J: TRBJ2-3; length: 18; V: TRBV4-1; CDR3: CASSQAGTRRGPTDTQYF; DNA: TGCGCCAGCAGCCAAGCCGGAACTCGCAGGGGGCCGACAGATACGCAGTATTTT
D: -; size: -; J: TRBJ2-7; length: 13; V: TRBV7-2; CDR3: CASSLEYFREQYF; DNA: TGTGCCAGCAGCTTAGAATATTTCCGCGAGCAGTACTTC
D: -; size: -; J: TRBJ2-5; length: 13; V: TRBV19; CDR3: CASRKQEQETQYF; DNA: TGTGCCAGTAGAAAACAGGAACAAGAGACCCAGTACTTC
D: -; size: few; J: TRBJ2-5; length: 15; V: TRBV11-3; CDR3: CASSFFGGGQETQYF; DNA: TGTGCCAGCAGCTTCTTTGGAGGGGGGCAAGAGACCCAGTACTTC
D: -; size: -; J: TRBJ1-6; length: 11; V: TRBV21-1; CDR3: CVSSYNSPLHF; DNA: TGTGTGAGCTCCTATAATTCACCCCTCCACTTT
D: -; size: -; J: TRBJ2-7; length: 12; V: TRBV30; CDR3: CAWSWQGYEQYF; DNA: TGTGCCTGGAGTTGGCAGGGCTACGAGCAGTACTTC